This passage covers 23 T cell receptor beta chains from one sample sequenced in a study of graft-versus-host responses after intestinal transplantation. The starting material, graft tissue, was processed to release intraepithelial and lamina propria lymphocytes. The repertoire was sequenced with immunoSEQ multiplex PCR; TCRdb's copy has only in-frame clones and lacks some. The sample carries more than 50,000 clones, around 86% recorded once. Sequencing used ileum tissue, obtained approximately 370 days after transplant. These TCRs come from a human patient who received an intestinal transplant, so some T cells may come from the graft donor.

The CDR3 here is CASSSDRLSGNTIYF. The CDR3 DNA reads TGTGCCAGCAGTTCCGACAGGCTCTCTGGAAACACCATATATTTT. The J gene is TRBJ1-3, the V gene TRBV5-4, with TRBD1 as a possible D gene (6 bases). In germline, CDR1 is SGHNT, CDR2 YYREEE (reference sequence). The CDR3 extends over 15 amino acids. Trimming pared 5 bases from V and 0 bases from J, leaving 12 bases between.

V gene TRBV28 combines with J gene TRBJ1-5; TRBD1 is a possible D gene (6 bases). Trimming cost V 4 bases and J 6 bases, with 19 bases left between them. Germline-derived CDR1 and CDR2 are MDHEN and SYDVKM. The CDR3 has 16 residues. CDR3 in amino acids: CASSSSPRQTGQPQHF. In DNA form, the CDR3 reads TGTGCCAGCAGTTCCTCGCCTCGACAGACAGGTCAGCCCCAGCATTTT. The full variable domain, its missing parts supplied by reference TRBV28 and TRBJ1-5, is DVKVTQSSRYLVKRTGEKVFLECVQDMDHENMFWYRQDPGLGLRLIYFSYDVKMKEKGDIPEGYSVSREKKERFSLILESASTNQTSMYLCASSSSPRQTGQPQHFGDGTRLSIL.

The V call is TRBV6-1, the J call TRBJ2-5; D remains ambiguous. Trimming removed 6 bases at V and 5 bases at J, with 7 bases between. Germline V gene lookup returns CDR1 MNHNS and CDR2 SASEGT. The CDR3 is 11 amino acids. The CDR3 coding sequence is TGTGCCAGCAGAGTCGGGGAGACCCAGTACTTC. It translates to CASRVGETQYF.

The V call is TRBV13, the J call TRBJ1-5; D is uncertain. This CDR3 comprises 15 residues. V was shortened by 0 bases and J by 0 bases, with 6 bases between the two germline ends. Germline V CDR1 and CDR2: PRHDT, FYEKMQ (reference sequence). CDR3 in DNA: TGTGCCAGCAGCTTAGGGAGTAATAGCAATCAGCCCCAGCATTTT. It encodes CASSLGSNSNQPQHF.

The chain recombines TRBV4-2 with TRBJ2-7, with 12 bases aligning to TRBD2. Germline CDR1 is LGHNA and CDR2 is YNFKEQ. The J segment lost 5 bases and the V segment lost 0 bases, leaving 5 bases of the junction unmatched. The CDR3 spans 16 residues. CDR3 in DNA: TGTGCCAGCAGCCAAGACAGGACTAGCGGGAATCACGAGCAGTACTTC. Its protein product is CASSQDRTSGNHEQYF.

The V and J genes are TRBV15 and TRBJ1-2; D gene uncertain. CDR3 size: 16 residues. V lost 0 bases and J lost 5, with 16 bases in between. Germline CDR1 is LNHNV and CDR2 is YYDKDF (reference sequence). DNA for the CDR3: TGTGCCACCAGCAGAGATAGGGCCGCGCTTCATTATGGCTACACCTTC. Its protein product is CATSRDRAALHYGYTF.

The chain combines TRBV2 with TRBJ2-6, with a possible D match to TRBD1 (6 bases). The CDR3 contains 15 residues. Trimming removed 10 bases from V and 0 bases from J, with 13 bases in between. Germline-derived CDR1 and CDR2 are SNHLY and FYNNEI. This chain's CDR3 is CATRDTSSGANVLTF. The CDR3 DNA follows: TGTGCCACCAGGGACACTAGCTCTGGGGCCAACGTCCTGACTTTC.

This clone was seen once. The rearrangement joins TRBV6-5 to TRBJ2-7; D gene unclear. CDR1 is MNHEY, CDR2 SVGAGI, per germline. The CDR3 contains 11 residues. The ends were cut back, 5 bases at V and 0 bases at J, with 2 bases in the middle. The CDR3: CASSPSYEQYF. Here the CDR3 DNA reads TGTGCCAGCAGTCCCTCCTACGAGCAGTACTTC.

This rearrangement joins TRBV15 to TRBJ1-2; D uncertain. CDR1 LNHNV and CDR2 YYDKDF come from the germline V gene (reference sequence). The CDR3 runs to 13 residues. The germline V and J ends were trimmed by 1 base and 5 bases, with 8 bases remaining between them. As DNA, the CDR3 is TGTGCCACCAGCAGAGTTAACGAGTATGGCTACACCTTC. Protein sequence: CATSRVNEYGYTF.

The V gene is TRBV4-1, the J gene TRBJ2-2; D remains ambiguous. The V gene's germline CDR1 is MGHRA and CDR2 YSYEKL. The CDR3 loop spans 15 amino acids. Trimming stripped 1 base from V and 1 base from J, with 7 bases between. The CDR3 region has the DNA TGCGCCAGCAGCCAAGGGAAAGGGAACACCGGGGAGCTGTTTTTT. As protein: CASSQGKGNTGELFF.

The chain has TRBV21-1 and TRBJ2-7. TRBV21-1 constitutes a pseudogene. The CDR3 sequence is 13 residues long. The CDR3 loop reads CASPLDRAYEQYF. The CDR3 nucleotides read TGTGCCAGCCCTCTGGATAGGGCCTACGAGCAGTACTTC.

The rearrangement links TRBV4-2 to TRBJ1-5; 10 nucleotides match TRBD1. Germline CDR1 LGHNA, CDR2 YNFKEQ. V lost 4 bases, J lost 1 base, and 4 bases stayed unmatched. The CDR3 has 16 residues. CDR3 residues: CASSPRQGASNQPQHF. CDR3 bases: TGTGCCAGCAGCCCGCGACAGGGGGCAAGCAATCAGCCCCAGCATTTT.

CDR3 sequence: CASTGMPYEQYF. CDR3 DNA sequence: TGTGCCAGCACGGGCATGCCCTACGAGCAGTACTTC. The chain links TRBV6-5 to TRBJ2-7, with D hard to call. In germline, CDR1 is MNHEY, CDR2 SVGAGI. The CDR3 runs to 12 residues. Trimming shortened V by 7 bases and J by 2 bases, and 9 bases separated the two germline ends.

J is TRBJ2-7 and V is TRBV5-1; 14 nucleotides line up with TRBD2. The germline gives CDR1 SGHRS, CDR2 YFSETQ. V lost 0 bases, J lost 6 bases, and 2 bases stayed unmatched. This CDR3 comprises 15 residues. CDR3 sequence: CASSLGGTSGSEQYF. CDR3 bases: TGCGCCAGCAGCTTGGGGGGGACTAGCGGGAGCGAGCAGTACTTC.

The rearrangement joins TRBV4-1 to TRBJ2-7, with 9 bases identical to TRBD2. The V gene end was trimmed by 1 base and the J gene end by 2 bases; junction bases not matched to a gene: 3. In germline, CDR1 is MGHRA, CDR2 YSYEKL. The length of the CDR3 is 15 residues. CDR3 region: CASSQASGVTYEQYF. The CDR3 DNA follows: TGCGCCAGCAGCCAAGCTAGCGGGGTAACCTACGAGCAGTACTTC.

The V call is TRBV19, the J call TRBJ2-6; D is ambiguous. The germline V gene encodes CDR1 LNHDA and CDR2 SQIVND (reference sequence). The CDR3 has 15 amino acids. V was shortened by 5 bases and J by 1 base, with 9 bases between the two germline ends. The CDR3 nucleotides are TGTGCCAGTAGTGTCCGGTTTTCTGGGGCCAACGTCCTGACTTTC. Translated: CASSVRFSGANVLTF.

A single count supports this clone. J is TRBJ2-7 and V is TRBV5-6, with D tentatively TRBD1 (6 bases). Trimming left V 4 bases short and J 4 bases short, with 15 bases between. The CDR3 consists of 14 residues. Germline CDR1 reads SGHDT; CDR2 reads YYEEEE. The CDR3 loop reads CASSPLGQSYEQYF. The CDR3 DNA reads TGTGCCAGCAGCCCGTTGGGACAATCTTACGAGCAGTACTTC.

This clone was seen just once. This chain joins TRBV2 and TRBJ1-2, with 9 bases that match TRBD1. CDR3 length: 14 amino acids. CDR1 and CDR2 from the germline V gene are SNHLY and FYNNEI. Germline trimming cut 4 bases from V and 2 bases from J; bases unmatched to any gene: 2. CDR3 loop: CASSGGQGNYGYTF. DNA of the CDR3: TGTGCCAGCAGTGGGGGACAGGGAAACTATGGCTACACCTTC. Full variable domain (outside the CDR3, taken from reference TRBV2 and TRBJ1-2): EPEVTQTPSHQVTQMGQEVILRCVPISNHLYFYWYRQILGQKVEFLVSFYNNEISEKSEIFDDQFSVERPDGSNFTLKIRSTKLEDSAMYFCASSGGQGNYGYTFGSGTRLTVV.

This chain joins TRBV2 and TRBJ2-5, with TRBD2 matching over 7 bases. The CDR3 runs 14 residues. The germline CDR1 and CDR2 sequences are SNHLY and FYNNEI. V lost 6 bases, J lost 5 bases, and 9 bases stayed unmatched. CDR3 region: CASRNLAGEETQYF. DNA of the CDR3: TGTGCCAGCAGGAATTTGGCGGGAGAGGAGACCCAGTACTTC.

This clone has a single count. The chain combines TRBV2 with TRBJ2-4; D uncertain. This CDR3 is built from 13 residues. Trimming took 8 bases from V and 7 from J, leaving 15 bases between them. Germline assignment: CDR1 SNHLY and CDR2 FYNNEI. CDR3: CASGNLDSNIQYF. The CDR3 region has the DNA TGTGCCAGCGGGAACTTAGACTCGAACATTCAGTACTTC.

The chain employs TRBV2 and TRBJ2-5; a possible D gene is TRBD2 (6 bases). Trimming cost V 2 bases and J 0 bases, with 13 bases left between them. Germline V gives CDR1 SNHLY, CDR2 FYNNEI. This CDR3 has 16 residues. The chain's CDR3 is CASSEMGGGYQETQYF. The CDR3 DNA reads TGTGCCAGCAGTGAAATGGGGGGAGGCTACCAAGAGACCCAGTACTTC.

The V call is TRBV19, the J call TRBJ2-7; no clear D gene. The CDR3 is 11 residues long. Germline CDR1 reads LNHDA; CDR2 reads SQIVND (reference sequence). Trimming left V 4 bases short and J 9 bases short, with 10 bases between. CDR3 loop: CASSTAPGQYF. The CDR3 DNA is TGTGCCAGTAGTACCGCACCCGGGCAGTACTTC. Drawing the rest from reference TRBV19 and TRBJ2-7, the complete variable domain is DGGITQSPKYLFRKEGQNVTLSCEQNLNHDAMYWYRQDPGQGLRLIYYSQIVNDFQKGDIAEGYSVSREKKESFPLTVTSAQKNPTAFYLCASSTAPGQYFGPGTRLTVT.

V gene TRBV2 combines with J gene TRBJ1-6, with TRBD1 matching over 7 bases. Germline loops: CDR1 SNHLY, CDR2 FYNNEI. The CDR3 is 16 amino acids. V gave up 6 bases and J gave up 3 bases; unmatched junction bases: 8. CDR3 loop: CASRNGRQGYNSPLHF. The DNA of the CDR3 is TGTGCCAGCAGGAATGGCCGACAGGGCTATAATTCACCCCTCCACTTT.